The clone carrying this T cell receptor beta chain was seen just once. This sample was taken from a study of T cell responses to AZD1222 COVID-19 vaccine. Per the germline V gene, CDR1 is SGHDT and CDR2 is YYEEEE. With 3 bases removed from V and 7 bases from J, the gap between germline ends came to 10 bases. This CDR3 is built from 12 residues. The method was immunoSEQ multiplex PCR; TCRdb's version includes in-frame clones alone and lacks a portion of them. Here the sample spans roughly 200,000 clones, approximately 89% being singletons. The origin of this receptor is an adult who received the AZD1222 COVID-19 vaccine. The sample was peripheral blood, taken 28 days after the second AZD1222 dose. This sequence joins TRBV5-6 and TRBJ2-5; D might be TRBD1 or TRBD2, each matching 5 bases. CDR3 nucleotides: TGTGCCAGCAGCTCGGGACGCCTGACCCAGTACTTC. This encodes CASSSGRLTQYF.